The 30 T cell receptor beta chains below all came from one sample that was sequenced in a study of shared clonotypes between healthy human individuals. The naive CD8 fraction comprised CD45RO-negative cells positively selected for CCR7 and excluded terminally differentiated effector memory CD45RA+ cells. Libraries were prepared by immunoSEQ multiplex PCR; TCRdb keeps only in-frame clonotypes and omits some of them. The table has around 550,000 clones, 85% to 95% seen once; the top ten hold 0.11%. Sample: naive CD8+ T cells sorted from blood. All receptors derive from a woman aged 30 to 39 in good health.

V and J are TRBV6-5 and TRBJ2-7; no reliable D call. Trimming stripped 7 bases from V and 2 bases from J, with 9 bases between. CDR1 is MNHEY and CDR2 is SVGAGI in the germline V gene. This CDR3 contains 12 residues. CDR3: CASKPSPYEQYF. Here the CDR3 DNA reads TGTGCCAGCAAGCCTTCCCCCTACGAGCAGTACTTC.

The CDR3 loop reads CASTSLGNEQFF. CDR3 bases: TGTGCCAGCACGTCTCTGGGCAATGAGCAGTTCTTC. This chain links TRBV11-2 with TRBJ2-1; no definite D call. Trimming removed 7 bases from V and 6 bases from J, with 10 bases in between. The CDR3 contains 12 residues. Germline lookup yields CDR1 SGHAT and CDR2 FQNNGV.

V is TRBV18 and J is TRBJ1-5; 9 bases align to TRBD1. Trimming cost V 3 bases and J 3 bases; bases outside gene matches: 3. In germline, CDR1 is KGHSH, CDR2 LQKENI. This CDR3 is built from 15 residues. CDR3 region: CASSPDRGSNQPQHF. DNA of the CDR3: TGTGCCAGCTCACCTGACAGGGGGTCCAATCAGCCCCAGCATTTT.

This chain connects TRBV6-5 to TRBJ1-1; D is unresolved. Trimming pared 5 bases from V and 8 bases from J, leaving 9 bases between. The CDR3 consists of 11 residues. The V gene's germline CDR1 is MNHEY and CDR2 SVGAGI. The CDR3 DNA follows: TGTGCCAGCAGTCCCGGTAGGGAAGCTTTCTTT. Amino acids: CASSPGREAFF.

J is TRBJ2-5 and V is TRBV11-3; D might be TRBD1 (5 bases). Germline CDR1 is SGHNT and CDR2 is YENEEA. The CDR3 runs to 16 residues. V dropped 6 bases and J dropped 5 bases, with 22 bases sitting between them. CDR3 DNA sequence: TGTGCCAGCAGTTGTCGGATGACTCTTGGGGCCGAGACCCAGTACTTC. The encoded protein is CASSCRMTLGAETQYF.

The chain is built from TRBV11-2 and TRBJ2-5; 7 bases are shared with TRBD2. This CDR3 region has 13 residues. The germline CDR1 and CDR2 sequences are SGHAT and FQNNGV. With 0 bases clipped from V and 11 bases from J, the junction kept 6 bases outside the gene matches. The CDR3 bases are TGTGCCAGCAGCTTAGAGGGCCGGGGGGAGCAGTACTTC. Its translation: CASSLEGRGEQYF.

This sequence joins TRBV19 and TRBJ1-5; D ambiguous. The germline CDR1 and CDR2 sequences are LNHDA and SQIVND (reference sequence). This CDR3 contains 15 residues. V dropped 6 bases and J dropped 0 bases, with 12 bases sitting between them. The CDR3 region is CASRNGEYSNQPQHF. CDR3 nucleotide sequence: TGTGCCAGTAGGAATGGGGAGTATAGCAATCAGCCCCAGCATTTT.

V gene TRBV6-5 combines with J gene TRBJ2-2, with 9 positions matching TRBD2. The CDR3 is 15 residues long. Per germline, CDR1 MNHEY and CDR2 SVGAGI. J lost 7 bases, V lost 4 bases, and 7 bases had no gene match. For the CDR3, the DNA is TGTGCCAGCAGTTTCCTAGCGGGATATCACGGGGAGCTGTTTTTT. It yields the protein CASSFLAGYHGELFF.

J is TRBJ2-1 and V is TRBV11-2; a possible D gene is TRBD2 (6 bases). This CDR3 spans 14 amino acids. V lost 5 bases and J lost 7, with 15 bases in between. CDR1 SGHAT and CDR2 FQNNGV come from the germline V gene. Here the CDR3 reads CASSTEAGGNEQFF. Here the CDR3 DNA reads TGTGCCAGCAGCACGGAGGCAGGAGGGAATGAGCAGTTCTTC.

The chain recombines TRBV19 with TRBJ2-2; 11 bases agree with TRBD2. From germline, CDR1 is LNHDA and CDR2 SQIVND (reference sequence). The CDR3 is 18 residues long. V lost 7 bases and J lost 6; bases outside the gene matches: 16. The CDR3 is CASTMPLTSGSTPGELFF. For the CDR3, the DNA is TGTGCCAGTACCATGCCCTTAACTAGCGGGAGTACGCCCGGGGAGCTGTTTTTT.

The V call is TRBV19, the J call TRBJ2-7; D perhaps matches TRBD2 (5 bases). Trimming stripped 7 bases from V and 6 bases from J, with 19 bases between. In germline, CDR1 is LNHDA, CDR2 SQIVND (reference sequence). There are 14 residues in the CDR3. CDR3 sequence reads: CASTLTGTATEQYF. The CDR3 region has the DNA TGTGCCAGTACCCTCACGGGAACAGCTACCGAGCAGTACTTC.

The chain recombines TRBV28 with TRBJ1-4; tentative D call: TRBD1 (5 bases). This CDR3 has 14 residues. The germline V gene encodes CDR1 MDHEN and CDR2 SYDVKM. Trimming left V 6 bases short and J 11 bases short, with 19 bases between. CDR3 in amino acids: CASSGPAGEGKLFF. DNA of the CDR3: TGTGCCAGCAGCGGACCCGCGGGGGAAGGGAAACTGTTTTTT.

The chain is built from TRBV7-8 and TRBJ1-5, with D maybe TRBD1 (6 bases). Germline V gives CDR1 SGHVS, CDR2 FQNEAQ. CDR3 length equals 16 residues. Trimming removed 3 bases at V and 0 bases at J, with 12 bases between. The CDR3 reads CASSFWRGNSNQPQHF. The CDR3 DNA sequence: TGTGCCAGCAGCTTTTGGAGGGGGAATAGCAATCAGCCCCAGCATTTT.

V is TRBV4-2 and J is TRBJ2-7, with 7 bases aligning to TRBD2. In germline, CDR1 is LGHNA, CDR2 YNFKEQ. V was pared by 0 bases and J by 1 base, with 12 bases of the junction left unmatched. The CDR3 length is 18 residues. The CDR3 DNA reads as TGTGCCAGCAGCCAAGATAGAGTCGGGCGGGAGAGGTCCTACGAGCAGTACTTC. This sequence encodes CASSQDRVGRERSYEQYF.

The chain's CDR3 is CAGGISGNTIYF. The DNA of the CDR3 is TGTGCCGGCGGGATCTCTGGAAACACCATATATTTT. The rearrangement joins TRBV30 to TRBJ1-3, with D uncertain. Per germline, CDR1 GTSNPN and CDR2 SVGIG (reference sequence). The CDR3 consists of 12 residues. The ends were cut back, 8 bases at V and 0 bases at J, with 8 bases in the middle.

This chain links TRBV6-6 with TRBJ2-7; D ambiguous. From germline, CDR1 is MNHNY and CDR2 SVGAGI (reference sequence). The ends were cut back, 6 bases at V and 4 bases at J, with 7 bases in the middle. The CDR3 extends over 11 amino acids. The CDR3 loop is CASRGAYEQYF. CDR3 sequence (DNA): TGTGCCAGCAGGGGTGCATACGAGCAGTACTTC.

The chain recombines TRBV30 with TRBJ2-7, with D unresolved. The CDR3 is made up of 13 amino acids. Germline-derived CDR1 and CDR2 are GTSNPN and SVGIG (reference sequence). V was shortened by 7 bases and J by 0 bases, with 13 bases between the two germline ends. The CDR3 protein is CASGRQSSYEQYF. For the CDR3, the DNA is TGTGCCTCCGGACGCCAGAGCTCCTACGAGCAGTACTTC.

This chain uses TRBV16 with TRBJ1-2; D unresolved. The V end lost 2 bases, the J end lost 6 bases, and 13 bases lay between the germline ends. Germline V CDR1 and CDR2: KGHSY, FQNENV. This CDR3 is built from 14 residues. The CDR3 spells CASSQGVMMDGYTF. The CDR3 bases are TGTGCCAGCAGCCAAGGAGTAATGATGGATGGCTACACCTTC.

This chain links TRBV7-8 with TRBJ2-5, with D uncertain. The V and J ends lost 0 bases and 1 base respectively, with 12 bases between them. The CDR3 runs to 16 residues. Germline lookup yields CDR1 SGHVS and CDR2 FQNEAQ. The CDR3 DNA reads TGTGCCAGCAGCTTAGCTTCAAGACGAGTCCAAGAGACCCAGTACTTC. Its translation: CASSLASRRVQETQYF.

The chain uses TRBV2 and TRBJ2-7, with 7 positions matching TRBD1. Germline V gene data show CDR1 as SNHLY and CDR2 as FYNNEI. CDR3 length equals 17 residues. Trimming took 3 bases from V and 3 from J; bases not matched to a gene: 14. In DNA, the CDR3 is TGTGCCAGCAGTGACGACAGGGCCACCCGCCAAATCTACGAGCAGTACTTC. It encodes CASSDDRATRQIYEQYF.

The chain is built from TRBV6-4 and TRBJ1-2; D ambiguous. The CDR3 loop spans 14 amino acids. The V end lost 0 bases, the J end lost 6 bases, and 11 bases lay between the germline ends. The germline gives CDR1 MRHNA, CDR2 SNTAGT. CDR3 nucleotides: TGTGCCAGCAGTGACTCGAATCTTGCAAATGGCTACACCTTC. Protein product: CASSDSNLANGYTF.

The genes are TRBV19 and TRBJ2-7; D gene ambiguous. The CDR3 has 13 amino acids. V dropped 3 bases and J dropped 0 bases, with 6 bases sitting between them. Germline loops: CDR1 LNHDA, CDR2 SQIVND (reference sequence). The CDR3 nucleotides read TGTGCCAGTAGTATGACCAGCTCCTACGAGCAGTACTTC. This gives the protein CASSMTSSYEQYF. The variable domain in full, with the rest retrieved from reference TRBV19 and TRBJ2-7, is DGGITQSPKYLFRKEGQNVTLSCEQNLNHDAMYWYRQDPGQGLRLIYYSQIVNDFQKGDIAEGYSVSREKKESFPLTVTSAQKNPTAFYLCASSMTSSYEQYFGPGTRLTVT.

The count of this clone is one. This rearrangement joins TRBV6-5 to TRBJ2-2, with D perhaps being TRBD1 or TRBD2 (5 bases each). V was trimmed by 5 bases and J by 2 bases, leaving 12 bases between them. CDR1 is MNHEY and CDR2 is SVGAGI in the germline V gene. This CDR3 has 15 amino acids. The CDR3 loop reads CASSPGTENTGELFF. CDR3 nucleotide sequence: TGTGCCAGCAGTCCCGGGACGGAAAACACCGGGGAGCTGTTTTTT.

The rearrangement links TRBV2 to TRBJ2-3; tentatively, D is TRBD2 (6 bases). The CDR3 spans 15 residues. Trimming removed 1 base from V and 4 bases from J, with 12 bases in between. The germline V gene has CDR1 SNHLY and CDR2 FYNNEI. The CDR3 DNA reads as TGTGCCAGCAGTGAAGGGAGGGAGTGGGCAGATACGCAGTATTTT. Its translation is CASSEGREWADTQYF.

The rearrangement joins TRBV5-5 to TRBJ2-7, with D unresolved. The germline CDR1 and CDR2 sequences are SGHKS and YYEKEE (reference sequence). This CDR3 comprises 15 residues. Trimming pared 0 bases from V and 2 bases from J, leaving 12 bases between. The CDR3 reads CASSLARPLTYEQYF. In nucleotides, the CDR3 is TGTGCCAGCAGCTTGGCCCGTCCGCTAACCTACGAGCAGTACTTC.

The genes are TRBV2 and TRBJ1-3; D perhaps matches TRBD1 (5 bases). CDR1 SNHLY and CDR2 FYNNEI come from the germline V gene. The CDR3 extends over 13 amino acids. V lost 5 bases, J lost 3 bases, and 8 bases lay in between. The CDR3 reads CASSPGSGNTIYF. The CDR3 region has the DNA TGTGCCAGCAGTCCAGGGAGTGGAAACACCATATATTTT.

The rearrangement joins TRBV5-1 to TRBJ2-1, with 9 bases matching TRBD2. Germline V CDR1 and CDR2: SGHRS, YFSETQ. The length of the CDR3 is 16 residues. V dropped 2 bases and J dropped 1; count of bases not matched to a gene: 4. The CDR3 spells CASSLPSGISYNEQFF. DNA of the CDR3: TGCGCCAGCAGCTTACCTAGCGGGATATCCTACAATGAGCAGTTCTTC.

This rearrangement joins TRBV6-6 to TRBJ2-7; 8 positions agree with TRBD2. The CDR3 runs to 13 residues. CDR1 and CDR2 (germline): MNHNY, SVGAGI (reference sequence). J lost 5 bases, V lost 5 bases, and 5 bases had no gene match. CDR3 protein: CASSSGSVDEQYF. For the CDR3, the DNA is TGTGCCAGCAGTAGCGGGAGCGTCGACGAGCAGTACTTC.

This chain links TRBV7-9 with TRBJ2-5; 7 bases map to TRBD2. The CDR3 has 14 amino acids. CDR1 is SEHNR, CDR2 FQNEAQ, per germline (reference sequence). The V segment lost 4 bases and the J segment 2 bases; nucleotides outside the gene matches: 4. The chain's CDR3 is CASSSGTKQETQYF. In nucleotides, the CDR3 is TGTGCCAGCAGCTCCGGGACTAAACAAGAGACCCAGTACTTC.

This sequence joins TRBV13 and TRBJ2-7; the D gene is possibly TRBD2 (5 bases). Trimming cost V 8 bases and J 6 bases, with 17 bases left between them. The germline V gene has CDR1 PRHDT and CDR2 FYEKMQ (reference sequence). The CDR3 runs 13 residues. CDR3: CASGPSGHSEQYF. The DNA of the CDR3 is TGTGCCAGCGGGCCGAGCGGTCACAGCGAGCAGTACTTC.